This passage covers 22 T cell receptor beta chains from one sample sequenced in a study of OX40 agonist ivuxolimab in advanced cancers. TCRdb's copy holds only in-frame clones and misses some; the assay was immunoSEQ multiplex PCR. The repertoire consists of 20,000 to 30,000 clones, with roughly 78% occurring once and the leading ten covering 1.4%. The sample here was CD4+ or CD8+ T cells sorted from blood, taken in a trial of the OX40 agonist ivuxolimab. These TCRs come from an adult with an advanced solid tumor such as melanoma, head and neck, liver or kidney cancer.

The chain is built from TRBV5-1 and TRBJ2-7, with 10 positions matching TRBD2. Per germline, CDR1 SGHRS and CDR2 YFSETQ. J was trimmed by 4 bases and V by 2 bases; bases with no gene match: 6. The CDR3 is 15 residues long. In DNA, the CDR3 is TGCGCCAGCAGCTTAGGGACTAGCGAGCTATACGAGCAGTACTTC. Its translation is CASSLGTSELYEQYF.

This rearrangement joins TRBV11-1 to TRBJ2-1, with TRBD2 matching over 16 bases. The trim removed 4 bases at V and 7 bases at J, leaving 1 base unmatched. The CDR3 is made up of 15 amino acids. Germline lookup yields CDR1 SGHAT and CDR2 FQDESV (reference sequence). The CDR3, as DNA: TGTGCCAGCAGCTCGGGACTAGCGGGGGGGAATGAGCAGTTCTTC. It specifies CASSSGLAGGNEQFF.

The V call is TRBV5-4, the J call TRBJ2-1, with 8 bases aligning to TRBD1. Germline CDR1 SGHNT, CDR2 YYREEE (reference sequence). The CDR3 is made up of 15 amino acids. V lost 5 bases to trimming and J lost 2 bases; unmatched junction nucleotides: 6. The DNA of the CDR3 is TGTGCCAGCAGGAGTGACAGGGGTACCTACAATGAGCAGTTCTTC. As protein: CASRSDRGTYNEQFF.

The chain employs TRBV18 and TRBJ1-1; TRBD1 matches 10 bases. The trim removed 6 bases at V and 2 bases at J, leaving 3 bases unmatched. Per the germline V gene, CDR1 is KGHSH and CDR2 is LQKENI. The CDR3 runs 14 residues. DNA for the CDR3: TGTGCCAGCTCGGGACAGGGGCGCAACACTGAAGCTTTCTTT. It specifies CASSGQGRNTEAFF. Combining the CDR3 with reference TRBV18 and TRBJ1-1 gives the whole variable domain NAGVMQNPRHLVRRRGQEARLRCSPMKGHSHVYWYRQLPEEGLKFMVYLQKENIIDESGMPKERFSAEFPKEGPSILRIQQVVRGDSAAYFCASSGQGRNTEAFFGQGTRLTVV.

CDR3 residues: CASSLQGGNTEAFF. CDR3 nucleotides: TGTGCCAGCAGCTTACAGGGGGGAAACACTGAAGCTTTCTTT. J is TRBJ1-1 and V is TRBV11-3; TRBD1 aligns across 7 bases. Germline CDR1 SGHNT, CDR2 YENEEA. The J segment lost 2 bases and the V segment lost 2 bases, leaving 2 bases of the junction unmatched. This CDR3 spans 14 amino acids. The variable domain in full, with the rest retrieved from reference TRBV11-3 and TRBJ1-1, is EAGVVQSPRYKIIEKKQPVAFWCNPISGHNTLYWYLQNLGQGPELLIRYENEEAVDDSQLPKDRFSAERLKGVDSTLKIQPAELGDSAVYLCASSLQGGNTEAFFGQGTRLTVV.

The chain carries TRBV5-6 and TRBJ2-7; TRBD2 matches at 11 bases. Germline assignment: CDR1 SGHDT and CDR2 YYEEEE. The trim removed 3 bases at V and 4 bases at J, leaving 9 bases unmatched. The CDR3 is made up of 16 amino acids. The CDR3 DNA sequence: TGTGCCAGCAGCTCACTTAGCGGGAGGGCCGGGTACGAGCAGTACTTC. It specifies CASSSLSGRAGYEQYF.

This sequence joins TRBV6-5 and TRBJ1-5; D unclear. The CDR3 is made up of 13 amino acids. V lost 6 bases, J lost 4 bases, and 10 bases lay in between. Germline CDR1 and CDR2: MNHEY and SVGAGI. The CDR3 sequence: CASSPGGNQPQHF. DNA for the CDR3: TGTGCCAGCAGCCCTGGAGGTAATCAGCCCCAGCATTTT.

The chain joins TRBV7-6 to TRBJ1-2; D remains ambiguous. Looked up from germline, CDR1 is SGHVS and CDR2 is FNYEAQ. V lost 5 bases and J lost 3, with 19 bases in between. The CDR3 extends over 16 amino acids. CDR3 sequence (DNA): TGTGCCAGCAGCCAGACGGATGGAACCCTACACTATGGCTACACCTTC. Translated: CASSQTDGTLHYGYTF.

The chain employs TRBV2 and TRBJ2-2; TRBD1 aligns across 7 bases. This CDR3 region has 13 residues. V lost 4 bases to trimming and J lost 7 bases; unmatched junction nucleotides: 3. The germline V gene has CDR1 SNHLY and CDR2 FYNNEI. CDR3 sequence: CASSGQGDGELFF. The CDR3 DNA sequence: TGTGCCAGCAGTGGGCAGGGGGACGGGGAGCTGTTTTTT. Together with reference TRBV2 and TRBJ2-2, the CDR3 gives the full variable domain: EPEVTQTPSHQVTQMGQEVILRCVPISNHLYFYWYRQILGQKVEFLVSFYNNEISEKSEIFDDQFSVERPDGSNFTLKIRSTKLEDSAMYFCASSGQGDGELFFGEGSRLTVL.

The V call is TRBV28, the J call TRBJ2-2; 7 bases are a match to TRBD2. The CDR3 loop spans 15 amino acids. J was trimmed by 6 bases and V by 5 bases; bases with no gene match: 9. Germline values: CDR1 MDHEN, CDR2 SYDVKM. The CDR3 coding sequence is TGTGCCAGCAGTCCCGGGGGGAGTCGGGCCGGGGAGCTGTTTTTT. It translates to CASSPGGSRAGELFF.

The J gene is TRBJ1-1, the V gene TRBV7-8, with TRBD1 matching 7 bases. Germline V gene data show CDR1 as SGHVS and CDR2 as FQNEAQ. The CDR3 contains 14 residues. Trimming took 3 bases from V and 3 from J; bases not matched to a gene: 4. CDR3 bases: TGTGCCAGCAGCTTGCGACAGGGACACACTGAAGCTTTCTTT. Its protein product is CASSLRQGHTEAFF. Together with reference TRBV7-8 and TRBJ1-1, the CDR3 gives the full variable domain: GAGVSQSPRYKVAKRGQDVALRCDPISGHVSLFWYQQALGQGPEFLTYFQNEAQLDKSGLPSDRFFAERPEGSVSTLKIQRTQQEDSAVYLCASSLRQGHTEAFFGQGTRLTVV.

The CDR3 nucleotides are TGTGCCAGCAGTCATAGGAAGGGGGCCTACAATGAGCAGTTCTTC. Translation gives CASSHRKGAYNEQFF. The chain is built from TRBV28 and TRBJ2-1; perhaps TRBD1 as D (6 bases). This CDR3 region has 15 residues. V lost 5 bases to trimming and J lost 2 bases, with 13 bases between them. Per the germline V gene, CDR1 is MDHEN and CDR2 is SYDVKM.

The gene calls are TRBV18 and TRBJ1-5; D unresolved. There are 16 residues in the CDR3. The V and J ends lost 1 base and 0 bases respectively, with 10 bases between them. Germline V CDR1 and CDR2: KGHSH, LQKENI. In DNA form, the CDR3 reads TGTGCCAGCTCACCACGGACGATGGGTAGCAATCAGCCCCAGCATTTT. Translated, it gives CASSPRTMGSNQPQHF.

This clone was detected a few times. V is TRBV6-6 and J is TRBJ1-2; 7 bases map to TRBD1. Trimming cost V 5 bases and J 4 bases; bases outside gene matches: 7. The CDR3 contains 14 residues. The germline V gene encodes CDR1 MNHNY and CDR2 SVGAGI (reference sequence). CDR3 in amino acids: CASSPPGQSYGYTF. DNA for the CDR3: TGTGCCAGCAGTCCCCCGGGACAGAGCTATGGCTACACCTTC.

The chain links TRBV5-4 to TRBJ2-1, with D possibly matching TRBD2 (5 bases). Trimming removed 7 bases from V and 6 bases from J, with 17 bases in between. Germline CDR1 reads SGHNT; CDR2 reads YYREEE (reference sequence). The CDR3 consists of 14 residues. CDR3 DNA sequence: TGTGCCAGCCGCGACGGAGGCGTCGTCAATGAGCAGTTCTTC. Its protein is CASRDGGVVNEQFF.

The count of this clone is one. This chain uses TRBV5-4 with TRBJ2-3; 7 nucleotides agree with TRBD1. Trimming removed 4 bases from V and 0 bases from J; junction bases left unmatched: 5. Germline V gives CDR1 SGHNT, CDR2 YYREEE (reference sequence). This CDR3 is 15 amino acids long. For the CDR3, the DNA is TGTGCCAGCAGCCCCGGACAGGTCAGCACAGATACGCAGTATTTT. It encodes CASSPGQVSTDTQYF.

The chain carries TRBV28 and TRBJ2-1; D may correspond to TRBD1 or TRBD2 (5 bases each). Germline CDR1 MDHEN, CDR2 SYDVKM. The CDR3 runs 12 residues. Trimming shortened V by 5 bases and J by 9 bases, and 11 bases separated the two germline ends. As DNA, the CDR3 is TGTGCCAGCAGTCGAGGGGAGAGTGAGCAGTTCTTC. Its translation is CASSRGESEQFF.

By sample fraction, this clone is medium-sized. The genes are TRBV30 and TRBJ1-2; D remains ambiguous. This CDR3 region has 14 residues. V lost 2 bases and J 4 bases, leaving 14 bases between the germline ends. CDR1 is GTSNPN, CDR2 SVGIG, per germline (reference sequence). The DNA for the CDR3 is TGTGCCTGGAGTCCCTGGACGGATTTCTATGGCTACACCTTC. Translation gives CAWSPWTDFYGYTF.

The chain employs TRBV6-6 and TRBJ2-3; 7 nucleotides align to TRBD1. CDR3 length equals 16 residues. Unmatched junction bases numbered 9, after V lost 6 bases and J lost 0 bases. The germline gives CDR1 MNHNY, CDR2 SVGAGI (reference sequence). The CDR3 DNA sequence: TGTGCCAGCAGACCGCCGGGACAGCTGAGCACAGATACGCAGTATTTT. Its translation: CASRPPGQLSTDTQYF.

The V and J genes are TRBV19 and TRBJ2-3, with TRBD2 matching over 7 bases. This CDR3 contains 15 residues. V shed 7 bases, J shed 6 bases, and the junction held 13 bases outside the gene matches. CDR1 is LNHDA and CDR2 is SQIVND in the germline V gene (reference sequence). In DNA, the CDR3 is TGTGCCAGTACTTCACGCGGCAGGGAGGGCGATACGCAGTATTTT. Its protein is CASTSRGREGDTQYF.

V usage is TRBV6-4 and J usage is TRBJ1-2; the D gene is possibly TRBD1 (5 bases). Germline values: CDR1 MRHNA, CDR2 SNTAGT. CDR3 size: 13 residues. Trimming shortened V by 0 bases and J by 7 bases, and 9 bases separated the two germline ends. This CDR3 is CASSDSRGLGYTF. CDR3 DNA: TGTGCCAGCAGTGACTCGAGGGGACTTGGCTACACCTTC.

This clone was detected a few times. This chain joins TRBV30 and TRBJ1-1; no reliable D call. Trimming removed 2 bases at V and 0 bases at J, with 10 bases between. CDR3 size: 14 residues. Per germline, CDR1 GTSNPN and CDR2 SVGIG (reference sequence). CDR3 protein: CAWSKASMNTEAFF. The CDR3 coding sequence is TGTGCCTGGAGTAAAGCCTCCATGAACACTGAAGCTTTCTTT.